Sequencing of this T cell receptor (beta chain) was carried out in a study of early T cells in non-severe SARS-CoV-2 infection. Study at large: Sequencing input comprised bulk RNA from unsorted whole blood; chain pairing was not available. Regarding the study as a whole: Matches to VDJdb favored anti-spike CD8 responses and missed private and CD4 specificities.

Separate cDNA molecules each had unique molecular identifiers attached to them. Using its own MiXCR run on the 5' RACE reads, TCRdb lists one record per CDR3 protein. The table includes about 45,000 distinct CDR3 sequences, roughly an eighth detected once. CDR1 is SEHNR and CDR2 is FQNEAQ in the germline V gene (reference sequence). This CDR3 comprises 11 residues. Trimming pared 7 bases from V and 8 bases from J, leaving 11 bases between. A remark on this clonotype: Its target is unknown.

This TCR came from an adult who was a healthcare worker with PCR-confirmed SARS-CoV-2 infection or an uninfected control (not recorded which). The sample comprised whole blood. The rearrangement links TRBV7-9 to TRBJ1-2, with D unclear. The CDR3 nucleotides read TGTGCCAGCAACGATTCAGGAGGCTACACCTTC. The encoded protein is CASNDSGGYTF.